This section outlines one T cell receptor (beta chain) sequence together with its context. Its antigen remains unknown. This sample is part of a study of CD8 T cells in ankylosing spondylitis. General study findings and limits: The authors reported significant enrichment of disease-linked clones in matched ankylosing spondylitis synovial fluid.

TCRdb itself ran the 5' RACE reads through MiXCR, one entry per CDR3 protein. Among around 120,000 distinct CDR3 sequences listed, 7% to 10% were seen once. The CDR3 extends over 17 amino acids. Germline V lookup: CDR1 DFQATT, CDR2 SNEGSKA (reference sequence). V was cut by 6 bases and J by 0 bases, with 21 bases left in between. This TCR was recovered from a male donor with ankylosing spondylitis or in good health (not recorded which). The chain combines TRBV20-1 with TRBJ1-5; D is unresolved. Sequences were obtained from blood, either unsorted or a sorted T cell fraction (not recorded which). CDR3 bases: TGCAGTGCCGGCCTTGAGGCCGTTATTTATAGCAATCAGCCCCAGCATTTT. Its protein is CSAGLEAVIYSNQPQHF.